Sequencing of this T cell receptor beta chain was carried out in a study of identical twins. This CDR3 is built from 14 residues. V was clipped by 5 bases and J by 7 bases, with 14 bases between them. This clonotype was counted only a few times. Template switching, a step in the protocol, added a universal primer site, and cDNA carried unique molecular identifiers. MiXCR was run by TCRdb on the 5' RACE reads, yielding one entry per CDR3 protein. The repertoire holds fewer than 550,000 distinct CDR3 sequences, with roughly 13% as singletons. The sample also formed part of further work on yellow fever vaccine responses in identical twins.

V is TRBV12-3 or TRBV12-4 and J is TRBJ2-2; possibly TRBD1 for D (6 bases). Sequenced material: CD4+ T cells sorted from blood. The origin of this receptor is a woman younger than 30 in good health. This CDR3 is CASSPQGFVGELFF. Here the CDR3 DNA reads TGTGCCAGCAGTCCACAGGGATTTGTCGGGGAGCTGTTTTTT.